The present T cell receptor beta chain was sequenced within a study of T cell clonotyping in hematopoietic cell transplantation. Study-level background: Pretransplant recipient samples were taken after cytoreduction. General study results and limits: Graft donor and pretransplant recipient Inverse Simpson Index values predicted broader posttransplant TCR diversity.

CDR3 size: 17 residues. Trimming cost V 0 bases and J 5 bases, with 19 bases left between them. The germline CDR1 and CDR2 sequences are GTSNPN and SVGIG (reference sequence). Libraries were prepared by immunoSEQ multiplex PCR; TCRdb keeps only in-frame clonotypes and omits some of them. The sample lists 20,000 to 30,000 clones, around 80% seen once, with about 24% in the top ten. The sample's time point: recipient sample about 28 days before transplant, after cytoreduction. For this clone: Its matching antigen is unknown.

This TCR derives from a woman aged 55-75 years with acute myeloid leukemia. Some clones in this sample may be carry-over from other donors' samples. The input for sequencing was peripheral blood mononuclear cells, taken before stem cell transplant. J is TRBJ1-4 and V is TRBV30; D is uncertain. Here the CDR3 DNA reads TGTGCCTGGAGTGTACCGCGTCGCCAGTCACGGAATGAAAAACTGTTTTTT. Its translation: CAWSVPRRQSRNEKLFF.